This T cell receptor beta chain originates from a study of human T cells and chemical hapten exposure. Remarks on this clonotype: Its specificity is not known.

Individual cDNA molecules in this library carried unique molecular identifiers. Under the authors' procedure: Ranging from about 20,000 to 700,000, TCR counts per sample had a median value of 95,638. TCRdb re-analysed the RACE reads in MiXCR, keeping a single row per CDR3 protein. Here the V and J calls rest on TCRdb's processing, not on the authors' analysis. The table has 150,000 to 200,000 distinct CDR3 sequences, 25% to 30% seen once. Germline V gene sequence: CDR1 SGHAT, CDR2 FQDESV (reference sequence). The CDR3 is made up of 13 amino acids. V was shortened by 0 bases and J by 8 bases, with 8 bases between the two germline ends. Points from the study as a whole: Versus controls, significantly more large CDR3 similarity clusters arose from expanded TCRs. Having alopecia, donors may respond immunologically unlike healthy people.

Described time point: pre-sensitization, week 0. Noted treatment: therapeutic diphenylcyclopropenone sensitization with weekly scalp DPC. The chain combines TRBV11-1 with TRBJ1-5; D may be TRBD1 (5 bases). Specimen: whole blood, collected in connection with sensitization to the hapten diphenylcyclopropenone (DPC). The TCR originated in a woman in her 30s with alopecia areata. Some clones in this sample may be carry-over from other donors' samples. In DNA form, the CDR3 reads TGTGCCAGCAGCTTAGCGGGGGGGGAGCCCCAGCATTTT. Protein product: CASSLAGGEPQHF.